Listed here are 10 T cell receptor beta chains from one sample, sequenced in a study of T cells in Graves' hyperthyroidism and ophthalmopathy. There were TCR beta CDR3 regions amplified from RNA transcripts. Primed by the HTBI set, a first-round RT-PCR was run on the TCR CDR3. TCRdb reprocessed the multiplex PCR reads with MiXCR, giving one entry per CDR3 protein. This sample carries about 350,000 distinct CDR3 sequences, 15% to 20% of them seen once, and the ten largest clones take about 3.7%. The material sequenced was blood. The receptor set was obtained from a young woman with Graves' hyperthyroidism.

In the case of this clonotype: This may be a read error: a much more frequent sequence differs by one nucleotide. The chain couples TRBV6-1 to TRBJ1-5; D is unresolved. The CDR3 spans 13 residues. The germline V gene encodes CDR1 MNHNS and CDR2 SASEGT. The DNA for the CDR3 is TGTGCCAGCAGTGAAACCGTTAATCGGCCCCAGCAGTTT. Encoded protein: CASSETVNRPQQF.

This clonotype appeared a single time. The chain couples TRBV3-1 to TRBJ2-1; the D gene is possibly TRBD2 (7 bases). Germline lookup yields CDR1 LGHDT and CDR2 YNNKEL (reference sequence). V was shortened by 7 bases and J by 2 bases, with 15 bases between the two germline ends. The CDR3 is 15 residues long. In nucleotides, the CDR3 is TGTGCCAGCAACCAGAGAGGGGGGGCCTACAATGAGCAGTTCTTC. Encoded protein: CASNQRGGAYNEQFF.

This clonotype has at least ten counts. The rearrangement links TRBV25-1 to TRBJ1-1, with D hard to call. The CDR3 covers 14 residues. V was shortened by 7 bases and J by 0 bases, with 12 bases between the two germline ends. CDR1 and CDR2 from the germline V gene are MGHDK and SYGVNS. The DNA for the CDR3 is TGTGCCAGCACCGAAGACGGACTGAACACTGAAGCTTTCTTT. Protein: CASTEDGLNTEAFF.

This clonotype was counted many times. The CDR3 loop reads CASSEVGFTEAFF. The CDR3 DNA reads as TGTGCCAGCAGCGAGGTGGGGTTCACTGAAGCTTTCTTT. J is TRBJ1-1 and V is TRBV7-9, with no clear D. The CDR3 is 13 amino acids. Per germline, CDR1 SEHNR and CDR2 FQNEAQ (reference sequence). The ends were cut back, 5 bases at V and 4 bases at J, with 11 bases in the middle.

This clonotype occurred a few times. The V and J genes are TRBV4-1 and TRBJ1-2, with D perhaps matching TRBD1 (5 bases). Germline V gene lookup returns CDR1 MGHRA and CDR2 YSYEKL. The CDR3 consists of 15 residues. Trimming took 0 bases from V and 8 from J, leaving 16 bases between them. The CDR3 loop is CASSQDDRGRQGYTF. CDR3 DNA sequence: TGCGCCAGCAGCCAAGACGACAGAGGTCGGCAGGGCTACACCTTC.

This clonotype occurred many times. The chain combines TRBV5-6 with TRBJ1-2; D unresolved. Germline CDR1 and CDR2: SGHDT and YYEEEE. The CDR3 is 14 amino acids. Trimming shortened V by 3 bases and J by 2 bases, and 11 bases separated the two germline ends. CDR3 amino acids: CASSSDGRNYGYTF. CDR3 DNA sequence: TGTGCCAGCAGCTCGGACGGAAGGAACTATGGCTACACCTTC.

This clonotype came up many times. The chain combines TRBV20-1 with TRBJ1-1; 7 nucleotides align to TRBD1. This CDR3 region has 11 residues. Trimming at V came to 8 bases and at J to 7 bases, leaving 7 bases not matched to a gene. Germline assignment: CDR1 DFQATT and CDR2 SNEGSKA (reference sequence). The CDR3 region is CSPGGGDEAFF. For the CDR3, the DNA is TGCAGTCCAGGGGGGGGGGATGAAGCTTTCTTT.

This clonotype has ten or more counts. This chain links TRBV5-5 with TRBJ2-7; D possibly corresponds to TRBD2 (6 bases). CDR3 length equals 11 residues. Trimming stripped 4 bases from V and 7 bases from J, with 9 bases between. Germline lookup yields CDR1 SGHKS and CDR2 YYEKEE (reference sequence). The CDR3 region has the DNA TGTGCCAGCAGCCCAAGCGGGGAGCAGTACTTC. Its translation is CASSPSGEQYF.

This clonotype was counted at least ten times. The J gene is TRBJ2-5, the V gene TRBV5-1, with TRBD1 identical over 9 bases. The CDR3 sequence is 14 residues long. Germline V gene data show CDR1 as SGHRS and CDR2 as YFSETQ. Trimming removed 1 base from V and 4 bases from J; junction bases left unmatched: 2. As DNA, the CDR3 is TGCGCCAGCAGCTTGAACAGGGGGCGAGAGACCCAGTACTTC. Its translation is CASSLNRGRETQYF.

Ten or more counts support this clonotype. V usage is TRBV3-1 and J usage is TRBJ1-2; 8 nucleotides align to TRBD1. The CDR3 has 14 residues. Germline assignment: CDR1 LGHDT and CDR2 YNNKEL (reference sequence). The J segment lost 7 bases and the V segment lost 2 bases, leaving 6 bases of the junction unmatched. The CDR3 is CASSQPRTGSGYTF. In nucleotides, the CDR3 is TGTGCCAGCAGCCAACCTCGGACAGGGAGTGGCTACACCTTC.